These 2 T cell receptor beta chains were all obtained from the same sample, sequenced in a study of blood T cell repertoires in COVID-19. Assay: immunoSEQ multiplex PCR; the TCRdb copy retains only in-frame clones and omits some. The table has roughly 130,000 clones, 87% seen once. Sequencing used peripheral blood. These receptor sequences come from a woman aged 60-75 years with acute or convalescent COVID-19.

V is TRBV5-1 and J is TRBJ1-1; 8 nucleotides match TRBD1. Germline-derived CDR1 and CDR2 are SGHRS and YFSETQ. V lost 5 bases and J lost 4; bases outside the gene matches: 13. The CDR3 has 16 residues. The chain's CDR3 is CASSISPTGVGTEAFF. CDR3 nucleotides: TGCGCCAGCAGTATTTCTCCGACAGGGGTGGGCACTGAAGCTTTCTTT.

The chain has TRBV7-8 and TRBJ1-2; tentative D call: TRBD1 (5 bases). The CDR3 loop spans 13 amino acids. Looked up from germline, CDR1 is SGHVS and CDR2 is FQNEAQ. V was pared by 3 bases and J by 6 bases, with 11 bases between. The CDR3 region has the DNA TGTGCCAGCAGCTTCGCGGGGGGAGATGGCTACACCTTC. Encoded protein: CASSFAGGDGYTF.